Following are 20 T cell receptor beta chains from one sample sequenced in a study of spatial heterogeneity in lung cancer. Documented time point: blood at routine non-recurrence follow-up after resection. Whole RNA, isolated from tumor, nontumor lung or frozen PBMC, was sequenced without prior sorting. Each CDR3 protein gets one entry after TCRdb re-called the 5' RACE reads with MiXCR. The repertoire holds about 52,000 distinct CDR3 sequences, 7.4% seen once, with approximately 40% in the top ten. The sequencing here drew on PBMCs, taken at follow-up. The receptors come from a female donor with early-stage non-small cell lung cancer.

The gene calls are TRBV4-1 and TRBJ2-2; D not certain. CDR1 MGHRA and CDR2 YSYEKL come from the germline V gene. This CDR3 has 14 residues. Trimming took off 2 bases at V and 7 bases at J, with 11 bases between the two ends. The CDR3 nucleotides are TGCGCCAGCAGCCAACACGAGTCAGACGGGGAGCTGTTTTTT. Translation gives CASSQHESDGELFF.

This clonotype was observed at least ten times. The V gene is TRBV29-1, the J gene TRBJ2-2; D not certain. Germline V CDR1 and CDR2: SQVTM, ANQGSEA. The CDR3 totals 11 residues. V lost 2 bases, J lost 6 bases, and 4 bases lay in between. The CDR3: CSVENPGELFF. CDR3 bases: TGCAGCGTTGAAAACCCCGGGGAGCTGTTTTTT.

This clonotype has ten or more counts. CDR3 sequence (DNA): TGTGCCAGCAACCCGGGACTAGATGTCGGAGAGACCCAGTACTTC. It translates to CASNPGLDVGETQYF. The chain has TRBV12-3 or TRBV12-4 and TRBJ2-5; 8 bases agree with TRBD2. V dropped 7 bases and J dropped 4; count of bases not matched to a gene: 11. The CDR3 has 15 residues.

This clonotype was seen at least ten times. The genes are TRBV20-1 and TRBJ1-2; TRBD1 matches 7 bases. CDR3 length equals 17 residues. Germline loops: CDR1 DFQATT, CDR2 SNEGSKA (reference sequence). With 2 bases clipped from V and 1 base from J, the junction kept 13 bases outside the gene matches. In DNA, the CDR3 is TGCAGTGCTAGATCGACAGGGATCGCGGCTTTTAACTATGGCTACACCTTC. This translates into CSARSTGIAAFNYGYTF.

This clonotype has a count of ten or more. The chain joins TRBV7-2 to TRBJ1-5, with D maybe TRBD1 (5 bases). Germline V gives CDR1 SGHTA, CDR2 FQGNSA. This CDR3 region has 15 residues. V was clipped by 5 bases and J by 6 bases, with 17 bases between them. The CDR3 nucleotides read TGTGCCAGCAGCGCCGGGACCCCGGGGGTTCAGCCCCAGCATTTT. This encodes CASSAGTPGVQPQHF.

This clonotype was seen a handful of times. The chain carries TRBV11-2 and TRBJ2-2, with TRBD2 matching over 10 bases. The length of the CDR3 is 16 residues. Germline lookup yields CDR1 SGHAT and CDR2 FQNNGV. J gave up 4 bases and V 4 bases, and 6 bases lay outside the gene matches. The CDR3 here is CASSSRRTSGTGELFF. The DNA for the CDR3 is TGTGCCAGCAGCTCCCGGAGGACTAGCGGCACCGGGGAGCTGTTTTTT. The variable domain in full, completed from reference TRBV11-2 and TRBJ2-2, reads EAGVAQSPRYKIIEKRQSVAFWCNPISGHATLYWYQQILGQGPKLLIQFQNNGVVDDSQLPKDRFSAERLKGVDSTLKIQPAKLEDSAVYLCASSSRRTSGTGELFFGEGSRLTVL.

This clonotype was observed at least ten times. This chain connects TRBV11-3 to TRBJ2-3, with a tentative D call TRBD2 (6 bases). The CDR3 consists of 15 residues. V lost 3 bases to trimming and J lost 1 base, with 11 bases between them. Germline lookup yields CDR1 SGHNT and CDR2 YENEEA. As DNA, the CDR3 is TGTGCCAGCAGCTTTCAGGGACTCGGCACAGATACGCAGTATTTT. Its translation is CASSFQGLGTDTQYF.

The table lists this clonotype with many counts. CDR3 loop: CASSILSAETQYF. The CDR3 region has the DNA TGTGCCAGCAGTATACTTAGCGCGGAGACCCAGTACTTC. The V and J genes are TRBV12-3 or TRBV12-4 and TRBJ2-5; D perhaps matches TRBD2 (5 bases). V lost 5 bases to trimming and J lost 5 bases, with 12 bases between them. The CDR3 loop spans 13 amino acids.

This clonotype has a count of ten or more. The CDR3 region is CASIDSFYEGYTF. The CDR3 DNA reads as TGTGCCAGCATCGACAGCTTCTATGAGGGCTACACCTTC. V gene TRBV2 combines with J gene TRBJ1-2, with D possibly matching TRBD1 (5 bases). CDR1 is SNHLY and CDR2 is FYNNEI in the germline V gene. Trimming cost V 7 bases and J 8 bases, with 17 bases left between them. The CDR3 runs to 13 residues.

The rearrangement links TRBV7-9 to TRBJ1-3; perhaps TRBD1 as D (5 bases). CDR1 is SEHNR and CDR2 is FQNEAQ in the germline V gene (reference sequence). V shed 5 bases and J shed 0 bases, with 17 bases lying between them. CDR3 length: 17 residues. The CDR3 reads CASSPTGGISSGNTIYF. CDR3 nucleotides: TGTGCCAGCAGCCCTACGGGGGGGATCTCCTCTGGAAACACCATATATTTT.

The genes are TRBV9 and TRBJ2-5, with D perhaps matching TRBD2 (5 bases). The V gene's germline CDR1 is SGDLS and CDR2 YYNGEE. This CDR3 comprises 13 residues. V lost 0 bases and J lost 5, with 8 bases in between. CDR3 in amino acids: CASSVGDYETQYF. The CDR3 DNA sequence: TGTGCCAGCAGCGTAGGTGACTATGAGACCCAGTACTTC.

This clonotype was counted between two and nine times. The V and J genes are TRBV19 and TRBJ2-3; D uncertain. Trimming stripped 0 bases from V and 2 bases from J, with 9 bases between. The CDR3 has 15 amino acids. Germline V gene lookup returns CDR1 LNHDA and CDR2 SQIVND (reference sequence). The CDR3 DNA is TGTGCCAGTAGTATAGATACGCGGTCCACAGATACGCAGTATTTT. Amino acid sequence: CASSIDTRSTDTQYF.

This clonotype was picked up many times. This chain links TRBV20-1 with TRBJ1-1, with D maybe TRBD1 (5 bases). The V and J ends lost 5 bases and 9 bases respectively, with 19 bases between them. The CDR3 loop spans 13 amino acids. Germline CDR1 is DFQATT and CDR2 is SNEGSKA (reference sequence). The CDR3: CSAHIPGTPQAFF. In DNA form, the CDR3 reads TGCAGTGCTCACATCCCGGGGACGCCACAAGCTTTCTTT.

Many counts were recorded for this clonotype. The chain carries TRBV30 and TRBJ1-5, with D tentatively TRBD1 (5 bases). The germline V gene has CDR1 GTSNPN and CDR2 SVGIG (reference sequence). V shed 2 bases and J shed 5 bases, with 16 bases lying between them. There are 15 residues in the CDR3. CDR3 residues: CAWSNGDGGYQPQHF. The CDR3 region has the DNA TGTGCCTGGAGTAATGGGGACGGCGGATATCAGCCCCAGCATTTT.

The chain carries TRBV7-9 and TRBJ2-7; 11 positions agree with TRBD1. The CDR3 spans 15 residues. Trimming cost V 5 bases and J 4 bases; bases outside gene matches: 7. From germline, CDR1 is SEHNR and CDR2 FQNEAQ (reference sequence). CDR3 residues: CASSPDRDRGYEQYF. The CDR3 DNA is TGTGCCAGCAGCCCCGACCGGGACAGGGGGTACGAGCAGTACTTC.

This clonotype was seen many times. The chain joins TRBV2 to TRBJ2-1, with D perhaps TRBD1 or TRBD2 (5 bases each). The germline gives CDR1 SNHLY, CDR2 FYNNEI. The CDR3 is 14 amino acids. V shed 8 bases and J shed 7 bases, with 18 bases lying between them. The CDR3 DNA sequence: TGTGCCAGCCTAGGGGTCAGCGCGGGTAATGAGCAGTTCTTC. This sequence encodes CASLGVSAGNEQFF. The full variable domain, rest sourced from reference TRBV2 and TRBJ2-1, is EPEVTQTPSHQVTQMGQEVILRCVPISNHLYFYWYRQILGQKVEFLVSFYNNEISEKSEIFDDQFSVERPDGSNFTLKIRSTKLEDSAMYFCASLGVSAGNEQFFGPGTRLTVL.

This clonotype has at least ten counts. The CDR3 nucleotides read TGTGCCAGCAGTTCAGGGGGCCCAAATTCACCCCTCCACTTT. Translated, it gives CASSSGGPNSPLHF. The J gene is TRBJ1-6, the V gene TRBV28; 8 nucleotides line up with TRBD1. Germline V gene sequence: CDR1 MDHEN, CDR2 SYDVKM. This CDR3 comprises 14 residues. V lost 4 bases to trimming and J lost 7 bases; unmatched junction nucleotides: 3.

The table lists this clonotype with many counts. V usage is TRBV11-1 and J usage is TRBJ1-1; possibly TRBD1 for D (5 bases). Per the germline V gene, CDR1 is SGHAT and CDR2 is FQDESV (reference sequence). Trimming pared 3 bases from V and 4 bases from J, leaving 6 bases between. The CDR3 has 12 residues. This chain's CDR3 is CASSLTVTEAFF. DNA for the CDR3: TGTGCCAGCAGCTTGACAGTCACTGAAGCTTTCTTT.

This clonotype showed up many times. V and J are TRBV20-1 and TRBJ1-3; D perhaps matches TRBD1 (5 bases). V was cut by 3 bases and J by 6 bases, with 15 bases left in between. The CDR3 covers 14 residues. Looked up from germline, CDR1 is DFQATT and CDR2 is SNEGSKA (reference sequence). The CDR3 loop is CSASVGTGKNTIYF. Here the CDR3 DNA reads TGCAGTGCTAGCGTCGGGACGGGAAAAAACACCATATATTTT.

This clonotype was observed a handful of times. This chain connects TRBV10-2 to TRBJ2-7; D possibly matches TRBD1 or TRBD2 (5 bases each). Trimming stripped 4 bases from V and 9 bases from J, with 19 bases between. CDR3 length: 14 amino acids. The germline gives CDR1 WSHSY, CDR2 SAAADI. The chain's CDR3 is CASSGPGPASAQYF. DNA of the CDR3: TGCGCCAGCAGTGGACCGGGACCGGCCTCTGCGCAGTACTTC.